This T cell receptor beta chain was sequenced in a study of CD8 T cells in ankylosing spondylitis. The study's findings and limits: Disease-linked clones were CD8+ and relatively rare in peripheral blood. A TCR beta motif made of several highly homologous variants seemed typical of ankylosing spondylitis blood. As reported, disease-linked clones showed significant enrichment in matched ankylosing spondylitis synovial fluid.

After removal of 6 bases from V and 1 base from J, the junction contained 5 bases not matched to a gene. The CDR3 runs 13 residues. The germline V gene encodes CDR1 DFQATT and CDR2 SNEGSKA (reference sequence). Regarding this clonotype: Its antigen is still unknown.

By quantitative 5'-RACE with molecular barcodes, the TCR beta libraries were made. TCRdb processed the 5' RACE reads anew with MiXCR; each CDR3 protein has one entry. The sample lists 250,000 to 350,000 distinct CDR3 sequences, around 20% occurring once. The rearrangement joins TRBV20-1 to TRBJ2-7; 8 nucleotides match TRBD1. This clonotype was obtained from a female donor with ankylosing spondylitis or in good health (not recorded which). Material for sequencing was blood, either unsorted or a sorted T cell fraction (not recorded which). CDR3 nucleotides: TGCAGTGCCCACGACAGGGGATCCTACGAGCAGTACTTC. This sequence encodes CSAHDRGSYEQYF.